The subject of this entry is one T cell receptor (beta chain). The antigen remains undetermined. One end of the junction varies from germline; a read error may be responsible. The data originate from a study of T-cell memory formation after mild COVID-19. Study-wide context: The TCR clusters were mostly specific to one donor.

Study results and limitations: The study found contracting CD4+ clones mainly in CM and EM and contracting CD8+ clones in EMRA.

TCRdb independently ran MiXCR on the 5' RACE reads; one entry per CDR3 protein. The data contain a few hundred thousand distinct CDR3 sequences, around 30% of them singletons. CDR1 is SGHAT, CDR2 FQNNGV, per germline. The CDR3 length is 12 residues. This chain uses TRBV11-2 with TRBJ1-2, with 7 bases lining up with TRBD1. The sequenced sample was PBMCs or a T cell subset sorted from them (not recorded which). The sequence was collected from an adult woman who had mild COVID-19 (a few samples of this study predate the infection). Cell type and time point are not known. The DNA of the CDR3 is TGTGCCAGCAGCCTATGGGACAGCCCAGAATCCTTC. Its protein product is CASSLWDSPESF.